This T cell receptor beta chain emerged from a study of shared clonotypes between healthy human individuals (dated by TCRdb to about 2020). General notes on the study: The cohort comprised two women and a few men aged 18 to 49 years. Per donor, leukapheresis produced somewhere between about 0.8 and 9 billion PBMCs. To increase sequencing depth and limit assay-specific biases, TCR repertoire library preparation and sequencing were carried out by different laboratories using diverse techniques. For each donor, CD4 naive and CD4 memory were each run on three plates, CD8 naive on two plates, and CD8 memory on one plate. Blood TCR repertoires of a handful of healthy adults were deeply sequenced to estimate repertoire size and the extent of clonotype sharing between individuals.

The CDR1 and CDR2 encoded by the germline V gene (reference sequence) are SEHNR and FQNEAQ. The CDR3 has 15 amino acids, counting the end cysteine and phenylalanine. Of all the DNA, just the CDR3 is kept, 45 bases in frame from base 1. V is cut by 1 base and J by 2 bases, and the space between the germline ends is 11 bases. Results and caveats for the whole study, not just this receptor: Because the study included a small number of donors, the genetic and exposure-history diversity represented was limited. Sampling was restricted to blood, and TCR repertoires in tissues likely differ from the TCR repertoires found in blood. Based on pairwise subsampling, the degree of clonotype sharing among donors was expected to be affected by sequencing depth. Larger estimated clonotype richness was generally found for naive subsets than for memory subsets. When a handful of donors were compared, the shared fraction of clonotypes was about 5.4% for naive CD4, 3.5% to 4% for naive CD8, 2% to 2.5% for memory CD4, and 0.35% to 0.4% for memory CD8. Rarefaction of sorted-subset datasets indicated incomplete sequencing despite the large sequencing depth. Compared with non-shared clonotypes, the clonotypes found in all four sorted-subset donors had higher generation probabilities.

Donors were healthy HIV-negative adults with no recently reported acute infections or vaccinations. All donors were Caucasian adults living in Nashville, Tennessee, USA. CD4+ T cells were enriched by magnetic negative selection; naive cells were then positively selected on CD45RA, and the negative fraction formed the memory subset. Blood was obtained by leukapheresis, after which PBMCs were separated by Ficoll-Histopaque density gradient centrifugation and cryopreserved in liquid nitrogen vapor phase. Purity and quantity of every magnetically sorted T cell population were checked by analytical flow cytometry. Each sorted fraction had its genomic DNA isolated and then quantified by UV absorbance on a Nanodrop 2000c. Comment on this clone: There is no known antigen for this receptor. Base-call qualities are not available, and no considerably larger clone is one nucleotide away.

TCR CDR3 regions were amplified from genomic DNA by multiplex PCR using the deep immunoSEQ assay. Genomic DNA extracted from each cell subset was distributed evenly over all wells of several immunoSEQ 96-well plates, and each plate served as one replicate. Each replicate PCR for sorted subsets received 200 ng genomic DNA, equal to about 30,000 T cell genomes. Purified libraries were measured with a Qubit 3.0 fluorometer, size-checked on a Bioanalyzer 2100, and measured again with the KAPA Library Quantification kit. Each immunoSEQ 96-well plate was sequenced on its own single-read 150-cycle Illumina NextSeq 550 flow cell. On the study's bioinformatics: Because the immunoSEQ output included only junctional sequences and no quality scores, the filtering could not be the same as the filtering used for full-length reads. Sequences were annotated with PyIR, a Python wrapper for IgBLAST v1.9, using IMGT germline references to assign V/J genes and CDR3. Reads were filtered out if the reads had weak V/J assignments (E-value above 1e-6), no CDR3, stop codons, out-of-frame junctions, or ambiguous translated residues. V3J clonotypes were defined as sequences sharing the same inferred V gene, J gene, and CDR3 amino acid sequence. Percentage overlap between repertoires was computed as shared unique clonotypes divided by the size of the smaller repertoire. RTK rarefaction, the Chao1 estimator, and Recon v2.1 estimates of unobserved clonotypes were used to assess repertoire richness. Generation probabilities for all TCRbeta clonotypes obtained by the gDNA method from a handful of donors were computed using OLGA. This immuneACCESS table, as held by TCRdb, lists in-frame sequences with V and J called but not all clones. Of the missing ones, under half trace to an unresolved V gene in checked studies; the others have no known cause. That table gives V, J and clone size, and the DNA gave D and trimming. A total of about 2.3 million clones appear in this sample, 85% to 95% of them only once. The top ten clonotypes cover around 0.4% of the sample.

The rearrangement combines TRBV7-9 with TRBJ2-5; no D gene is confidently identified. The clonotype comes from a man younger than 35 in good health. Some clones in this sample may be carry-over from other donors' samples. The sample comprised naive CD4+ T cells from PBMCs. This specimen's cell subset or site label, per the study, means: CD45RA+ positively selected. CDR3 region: CASSLVVWQQETQYF. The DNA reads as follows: TGTGCCAGCAGCTTAGTCGTTTGGCAGCAAGAGACCCAGTACTTC.